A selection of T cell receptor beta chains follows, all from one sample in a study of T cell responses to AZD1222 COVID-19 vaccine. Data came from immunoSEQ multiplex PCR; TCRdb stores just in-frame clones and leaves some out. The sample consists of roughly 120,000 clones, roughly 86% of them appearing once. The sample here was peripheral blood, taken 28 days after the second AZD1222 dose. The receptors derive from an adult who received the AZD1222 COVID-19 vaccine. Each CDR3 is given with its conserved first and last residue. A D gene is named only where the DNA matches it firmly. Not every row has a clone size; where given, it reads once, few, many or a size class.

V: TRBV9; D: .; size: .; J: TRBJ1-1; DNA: TGTGCCAGCAGCGTTGCAGGGATGAACACTGAAGCTTTCTTT; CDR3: CASSVAGMNTEAFF
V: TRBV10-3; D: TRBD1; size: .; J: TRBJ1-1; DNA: TGTGCCATCCGGACAGGGAACACTGAAGCTTTCTTT; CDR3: CAIRTGNTEAFF
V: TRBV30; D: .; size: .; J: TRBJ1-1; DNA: TGTGCCTGGAGGATGACGGGGACTGAAGCTTTCTTT; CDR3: CAWRMTGTEAFF
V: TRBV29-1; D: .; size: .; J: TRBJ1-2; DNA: TGCAGCGTTGAGAAGGGTGTGGACTATGGCTACACCTTC; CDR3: CSVEKGVDYGYTF
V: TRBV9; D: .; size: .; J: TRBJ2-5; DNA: TGTGCCAGCAGCGGAGGAGGTGGACTACAAGAGACCCAGTACTTC; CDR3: CASSGGGGLQETQYF
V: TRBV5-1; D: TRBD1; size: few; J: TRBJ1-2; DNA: TGCGCCAGCAGCCCGACAGGGGATCGTGGCTACACCTTC; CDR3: CASSPTGDRGYTF
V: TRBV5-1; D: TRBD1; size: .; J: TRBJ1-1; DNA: TGCGCCAGCAGCCGGGGGACAGAGAACACTGAAGCTTTCTTT; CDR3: CASSRGTENTEAFF
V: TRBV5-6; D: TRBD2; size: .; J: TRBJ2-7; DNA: TGTGCCAGCAGCTCTAGCGGGGGACGACTCTACGAGCAGTACTTC; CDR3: CASSSSGGRLYEQYF
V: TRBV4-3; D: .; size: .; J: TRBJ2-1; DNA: TGCGCCAGCAGCCCCTCGATTTGGGGGATCTACAATGAGCAGTTCTTC; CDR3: CASSPSIWGIYNEQFF
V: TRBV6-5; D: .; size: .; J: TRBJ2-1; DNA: TGTGCCAGCAGCCCCCGCGGGACAGTTAACAATGAGCAGTTCTTC; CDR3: CASSPRGTVNNEQFF
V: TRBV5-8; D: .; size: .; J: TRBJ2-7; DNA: TGTGCCAGCAGCTCTCGTCTTTATGGTGCCAGTTCGGGCGAGCAGTACTTC; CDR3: CASSSRLYGASSGEQYF
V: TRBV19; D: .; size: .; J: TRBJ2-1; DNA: TGTGCCAGTAGTATAGGAGGGCAGGGCATCTCCTACAATGAGCAGTTCTTC; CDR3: CASSIGGQGISYNEQFF
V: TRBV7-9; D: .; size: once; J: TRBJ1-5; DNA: TGTGCCAGCAGCTTAGGCAGTCATAGCAATCAGCCCCAGCATTTT; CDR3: CASSLGSHSNQPQHF
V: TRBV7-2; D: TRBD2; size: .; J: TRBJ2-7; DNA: TGTGCCAGCAGCTTAGCGATAACTAGCGGGGTTCTCTACGAGCAGTACTTC; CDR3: CASSLAITSGVLYEQYF
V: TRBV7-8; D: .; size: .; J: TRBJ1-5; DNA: TGTGCCAGCAGCTTTACCGACAGGATCAATCAGCCCCAGCATTTT; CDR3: CASSFTDRINQPQHF
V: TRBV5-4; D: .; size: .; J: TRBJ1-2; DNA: TGTGCCAGCAGCGCCGGGACCGCCCCTTATGGCTACACCTTC; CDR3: CASSAGTAPYGYTF
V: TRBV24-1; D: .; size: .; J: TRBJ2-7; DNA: TGTGCCACCAGTGACTCCTACGAGCAGTACTTC; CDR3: CATSDSYEQYF
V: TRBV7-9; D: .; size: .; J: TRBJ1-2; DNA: TGTGCCAGCAGCTTAACAGAACAGGTCTACTATGGCTACACCTTC; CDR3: CASSLTEQVYYGYTF
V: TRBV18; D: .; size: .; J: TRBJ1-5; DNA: TGTGCCAGCTCACCGGAAAGGAGAGATAGCAATCAGCCCCAGCATTTT; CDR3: CASSPERRDSNQPQHF
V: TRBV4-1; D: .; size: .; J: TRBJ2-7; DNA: TGCGCCAGCAGCCAAGGCTTCATTGCAGGGTTTGTTAGCGAGCAGTACTTC; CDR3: CASSQGFIAGFVSEQYF
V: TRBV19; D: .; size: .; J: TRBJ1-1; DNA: TGTGCCAGTAGGTGGGGGCAGGGGAACACTGAAGCTTTCTTT; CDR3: CASRWGQGNTEAFF
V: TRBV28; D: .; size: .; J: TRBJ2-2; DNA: TGTGCCAGCAGTTTAAGCTCAGCGGGTGCCGGGGAGCTGTTTTTT; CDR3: CASSLSSAGAGELFF
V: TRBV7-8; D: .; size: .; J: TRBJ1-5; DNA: TGTGCCAGCAGCCCCGACAGACAAAATCAGCCCCAGCATTTT; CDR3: CASSPDRQNQPQHF
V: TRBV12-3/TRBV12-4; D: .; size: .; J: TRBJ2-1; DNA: TGTGCCAGCAGTTTAGACGTCCTGGGGCAGTTCTTC; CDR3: CASSLDVLGQFF
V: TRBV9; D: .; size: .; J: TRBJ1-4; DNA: TGTGCCAGCAGCGTAGGGGCCCTTGCAACTAATGAAAAACTGTTTTTT; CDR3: CASSVGALATNEKLFF
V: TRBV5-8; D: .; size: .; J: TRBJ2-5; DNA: TGTGCCAGCAGCCCAGGGGAGACCCAGTACTTC; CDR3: CASSPGETQYF
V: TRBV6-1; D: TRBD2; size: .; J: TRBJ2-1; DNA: TGTGCCAGCAGTGGCCCGGGACTAGCGGGGGTATACAATGAGCAGTTCTTC; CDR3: CASSGPGLAGVYNEQFF
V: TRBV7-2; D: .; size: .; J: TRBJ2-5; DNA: TGTGCCAGCAGCTTAACGAGGATGGAGACCCAGTACTTC; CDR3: CASSLTRMETQYF
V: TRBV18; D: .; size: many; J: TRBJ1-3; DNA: TGTGCCAGCTCACCGGACAACTCTGGAAACACCATATATTTT; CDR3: CASSPDNSGNTIYF
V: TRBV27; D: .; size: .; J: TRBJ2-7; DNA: TGTGCCAGCAGTTTGACCGGGAAAAACTACGAGCAGTACTTC; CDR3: CASSLTGKNYEQYF
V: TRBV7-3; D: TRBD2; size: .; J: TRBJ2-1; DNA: TGTGCCAGCAGCACGAATCTAGCGGGGGGTCGGTTCTTC; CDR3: CASSTNLAGGRFF
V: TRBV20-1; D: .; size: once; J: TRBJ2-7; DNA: TGCAGTGCCAGGGGCCTCTACGAGCAGTACTTC; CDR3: CSARGLYEQYF
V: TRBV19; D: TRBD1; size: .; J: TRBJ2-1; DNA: TGTGCCAGTAGTATCCCGGACAGGGGTAATGAGCAGTTCTTC; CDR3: CASSIPDRGNEQFF
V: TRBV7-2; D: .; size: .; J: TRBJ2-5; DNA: TGTGCCAGCAGCTTAGTGGGGACAAACCAAGAGACCCAGTACTTC; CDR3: CASSLVGTNQETQYF
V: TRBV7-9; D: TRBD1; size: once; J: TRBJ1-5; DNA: TGTGCCAGCAGCCTGGGGGACAGATCTCCCCAGCATTTT; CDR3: CASSLGDRSPQHF
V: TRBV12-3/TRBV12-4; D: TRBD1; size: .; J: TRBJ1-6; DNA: TGTGCCAGCAGTGGGACAGGGAATTCACCCCTCCACTTT; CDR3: CASSGTGNSPLHF
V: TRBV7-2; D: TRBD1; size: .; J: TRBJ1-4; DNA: TGTGCCAGCAGCCTAGACAGGGCGACTAATGAAAAACTGTTTTTT; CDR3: CASSLDRATNEKLFF
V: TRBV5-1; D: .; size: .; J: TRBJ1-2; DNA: TGCGCCAGCAGCTTAGGCATCGCGAACTATGGCTACACCTTC; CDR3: CASSLGIANYGYTF
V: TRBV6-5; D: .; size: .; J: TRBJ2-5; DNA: TGTGCCAGCAGTTACTCGTTCTCTAGCCCAGAGACCCAGTACTTC; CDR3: CASSYSFSSPETQYF
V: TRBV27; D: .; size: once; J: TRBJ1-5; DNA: TGTGCCAGCAGTTTATCCAGGGTAGGACAGCCCCAGCATTTT; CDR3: CASSLSRVGQPQHF
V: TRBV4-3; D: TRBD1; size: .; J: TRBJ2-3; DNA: TGCGCCAGCAGCTCAAAGGGGGCCCACCGCACAGATACGCAGTATTTT; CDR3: CASSSKGAHRTDTQYF
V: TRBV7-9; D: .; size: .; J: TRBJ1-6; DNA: TGTGCCAGCAGTTACGACAGCGGAAATTCACCCCTCCACTTT; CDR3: CASSYDSGNSPLHF
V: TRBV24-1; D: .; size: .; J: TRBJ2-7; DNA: TGTGCCACGCAAGGGACAAACTACGAGCAGTACTTC; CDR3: CATQGTNYEQYF